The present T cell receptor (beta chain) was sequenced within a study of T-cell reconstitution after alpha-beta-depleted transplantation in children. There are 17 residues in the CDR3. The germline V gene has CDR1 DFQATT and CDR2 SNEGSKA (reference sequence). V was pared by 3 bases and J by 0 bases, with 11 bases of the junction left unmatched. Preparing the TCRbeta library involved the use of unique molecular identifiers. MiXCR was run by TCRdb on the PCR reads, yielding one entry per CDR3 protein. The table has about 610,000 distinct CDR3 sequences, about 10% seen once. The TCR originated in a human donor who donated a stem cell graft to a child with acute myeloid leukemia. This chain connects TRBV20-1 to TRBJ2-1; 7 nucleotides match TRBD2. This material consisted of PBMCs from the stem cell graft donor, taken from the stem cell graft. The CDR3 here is CSASPREKGSSYNEQFF. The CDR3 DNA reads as TGCAGTGCTAGTCCGCGGGAGAAGGGGAGCTCCTACAATGAGCAGTTCTTC.